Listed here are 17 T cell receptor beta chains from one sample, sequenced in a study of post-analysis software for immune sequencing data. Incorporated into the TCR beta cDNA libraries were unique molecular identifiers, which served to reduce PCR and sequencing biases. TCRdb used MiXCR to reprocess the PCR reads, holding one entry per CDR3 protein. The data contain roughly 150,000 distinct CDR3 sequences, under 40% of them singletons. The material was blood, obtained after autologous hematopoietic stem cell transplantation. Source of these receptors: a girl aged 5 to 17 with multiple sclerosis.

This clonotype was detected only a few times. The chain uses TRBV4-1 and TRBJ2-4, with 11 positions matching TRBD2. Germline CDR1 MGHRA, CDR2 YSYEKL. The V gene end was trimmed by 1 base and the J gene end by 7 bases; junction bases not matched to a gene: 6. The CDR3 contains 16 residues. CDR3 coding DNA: TGCGCCAGCAGCCAAGGAGGTAGCGGGAGGGAGAACATTCAGTACTTC. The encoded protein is CASSQGGSGRENIQYF.

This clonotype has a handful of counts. As DNA, the CDR3 is TGTGCCATCGGACGGGGCTACCAAGAGACCCAGTACTTC. Its translation: CAIGRGYQETQYF. The chain links TRBV10-3 to TRBJ2-5, with D perhaps matching TRBD1 or TRBD2 (5 bases each). Per the germline V gene, CDR1 is ENHRY and CDR2 is SYGVKD. The CDR3 spans 13 residues. Trimming took off 8 bases at V and 0 bases at J, with 10 bases between the two ends.

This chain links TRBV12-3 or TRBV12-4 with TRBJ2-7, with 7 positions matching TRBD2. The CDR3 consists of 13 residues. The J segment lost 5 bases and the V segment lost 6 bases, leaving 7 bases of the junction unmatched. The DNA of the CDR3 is TGTGCCAGCAGAAGGGCGGGGGAGGACGAGCAGTACTTC. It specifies CASRRAGEDEQYF.

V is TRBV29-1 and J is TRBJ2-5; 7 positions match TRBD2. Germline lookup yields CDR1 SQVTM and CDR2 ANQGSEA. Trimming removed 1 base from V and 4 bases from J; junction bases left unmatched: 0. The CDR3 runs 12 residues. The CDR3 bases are TGCAGCGTTGAAGCGGGAGGAGAGACCCAGTACTTC. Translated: CSVEAGGETQYF.

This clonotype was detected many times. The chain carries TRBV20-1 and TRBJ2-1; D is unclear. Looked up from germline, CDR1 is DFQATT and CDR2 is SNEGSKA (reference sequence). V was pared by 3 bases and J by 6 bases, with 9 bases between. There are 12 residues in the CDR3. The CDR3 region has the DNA TGCAGTGCTAGTATCCTCTCCAATGAGCAGTTCTTC. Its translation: CSASILSNEQFF.

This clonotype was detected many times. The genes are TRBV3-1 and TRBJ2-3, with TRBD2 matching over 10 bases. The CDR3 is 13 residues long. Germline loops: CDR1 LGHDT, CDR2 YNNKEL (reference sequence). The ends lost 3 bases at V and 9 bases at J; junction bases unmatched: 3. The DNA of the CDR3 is TGTGCCAGCAGCCAGGTAGCGGGAGGCACGCAGTATTTT. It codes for CASSQVAGGTQYF.

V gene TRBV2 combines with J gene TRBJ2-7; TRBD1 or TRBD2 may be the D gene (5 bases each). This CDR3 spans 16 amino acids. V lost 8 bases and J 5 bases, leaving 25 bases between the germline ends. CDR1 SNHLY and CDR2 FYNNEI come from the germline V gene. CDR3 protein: CASPQGPQKWRHEQYF. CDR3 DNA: TGTGCCAGCCCCCAGGGACCCCAAAAGTGGAGACACGAGCAGTACTTC.

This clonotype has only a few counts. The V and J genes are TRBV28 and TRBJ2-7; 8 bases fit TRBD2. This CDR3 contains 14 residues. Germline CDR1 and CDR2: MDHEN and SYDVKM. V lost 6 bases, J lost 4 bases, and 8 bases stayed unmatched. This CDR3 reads CASSPRSGSYEQYF. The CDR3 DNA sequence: TGTGCCAGCAGCCCACGAAGCGGGAGTTACGAGCAGTACTTC. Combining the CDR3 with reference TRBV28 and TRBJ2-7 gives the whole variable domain DVKVTQSSRYLVKRTGEKVFLECVQDMDHENMFWYRQDPGLGLRLIYFSYDVKMKEKGDIPEGYSVSREKKERFSLILESASTNQTSMYLCASSPRSGSYEQYFGPGTRLTVT.

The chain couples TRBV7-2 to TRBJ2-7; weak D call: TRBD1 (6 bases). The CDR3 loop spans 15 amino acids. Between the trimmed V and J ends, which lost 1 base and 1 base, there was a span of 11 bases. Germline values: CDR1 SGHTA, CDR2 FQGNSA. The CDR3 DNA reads TGTGCCAGCAGCTTAGTTTTGGGGGCATCCTACGAGCAGTACTTC. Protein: CASSLVLGASYEQYF.

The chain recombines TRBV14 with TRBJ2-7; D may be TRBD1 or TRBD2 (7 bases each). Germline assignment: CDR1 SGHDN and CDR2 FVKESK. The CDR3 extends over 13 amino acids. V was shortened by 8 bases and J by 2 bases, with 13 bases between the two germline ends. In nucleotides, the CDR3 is TGTGCCAGCTCAGGGGGGGACCCCTACGAGCAGTACTTC. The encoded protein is CASSGGDPYEQYF.

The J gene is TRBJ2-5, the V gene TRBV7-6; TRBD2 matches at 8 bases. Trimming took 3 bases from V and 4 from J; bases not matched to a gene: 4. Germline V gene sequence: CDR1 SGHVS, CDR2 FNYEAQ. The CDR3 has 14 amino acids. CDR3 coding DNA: TGTGCCAGCAGCTTTTTTCTAGCGGGAGAGACCCAGTACTTC. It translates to CASSFFLAGETQYF.

In DNA form, the CDR3 reads TGTGCCAGCAGCGTAGACGACGCCTACGAGCAGTACTTC. This sequence encodes CASSVDDAYEQYF. The chain carries TRBV9 and TRBJ2-5; D is ambiguous. The J call may not be correct, given that the DNA end is closer to TRBJ2-7. The CDR3 is 13 residues long. Germline loops: CDR1 SGDLS, CDR2 YYNGEE.

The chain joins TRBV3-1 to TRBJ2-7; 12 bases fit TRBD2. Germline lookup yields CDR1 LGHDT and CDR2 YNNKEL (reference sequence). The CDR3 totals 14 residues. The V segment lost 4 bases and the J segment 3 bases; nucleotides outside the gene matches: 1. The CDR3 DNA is TGTGCCAGCAGCCGGACTAGCGGGAACTACGAGCAGTACTTC. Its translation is CASSRTSGNYEQYF.

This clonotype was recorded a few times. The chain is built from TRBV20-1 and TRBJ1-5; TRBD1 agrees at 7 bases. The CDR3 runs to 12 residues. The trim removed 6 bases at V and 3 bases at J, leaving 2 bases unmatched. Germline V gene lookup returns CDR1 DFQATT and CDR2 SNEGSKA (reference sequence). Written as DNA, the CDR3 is TGCAGTGCCGGGACAGTCAATCAGCCCCAGCATTTT. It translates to CSAGTVNQPQHF.

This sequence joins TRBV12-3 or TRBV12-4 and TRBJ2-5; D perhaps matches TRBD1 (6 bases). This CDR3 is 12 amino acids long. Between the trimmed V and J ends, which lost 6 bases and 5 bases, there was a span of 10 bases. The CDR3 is CASRGGGETQYF. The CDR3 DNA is TGTGCCAGCAGAGGGGGTGGCGAGACCCAGTACTTC.

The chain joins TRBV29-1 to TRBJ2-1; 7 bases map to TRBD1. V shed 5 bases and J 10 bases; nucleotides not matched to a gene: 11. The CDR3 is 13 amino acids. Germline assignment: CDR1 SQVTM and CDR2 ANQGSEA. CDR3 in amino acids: CSVRGQISYEQFF. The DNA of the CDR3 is TGCAGCGTTAGGGGACAGATATCCTACGAGCAGTTCTTC.

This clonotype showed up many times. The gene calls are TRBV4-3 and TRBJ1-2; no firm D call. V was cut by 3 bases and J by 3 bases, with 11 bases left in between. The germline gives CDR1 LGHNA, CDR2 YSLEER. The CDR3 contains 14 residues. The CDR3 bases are TGCGCCAGCAGCCAGGACTATGGGGACTATGGCTACACCTTC. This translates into CASSQDYGDYGYTF.